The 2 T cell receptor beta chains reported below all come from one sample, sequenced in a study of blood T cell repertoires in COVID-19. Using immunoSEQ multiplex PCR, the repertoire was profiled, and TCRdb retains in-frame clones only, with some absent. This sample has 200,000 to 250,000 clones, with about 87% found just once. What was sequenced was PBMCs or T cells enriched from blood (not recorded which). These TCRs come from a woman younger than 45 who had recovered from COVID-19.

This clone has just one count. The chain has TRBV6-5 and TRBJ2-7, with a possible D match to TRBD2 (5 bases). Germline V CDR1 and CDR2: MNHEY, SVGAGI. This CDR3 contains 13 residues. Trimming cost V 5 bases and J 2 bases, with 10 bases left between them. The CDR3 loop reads CASSPSGTYEQYF. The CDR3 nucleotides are TGTGCCAGCAGTCCGAGCGGTACCTACGAGCAGTACTTC.

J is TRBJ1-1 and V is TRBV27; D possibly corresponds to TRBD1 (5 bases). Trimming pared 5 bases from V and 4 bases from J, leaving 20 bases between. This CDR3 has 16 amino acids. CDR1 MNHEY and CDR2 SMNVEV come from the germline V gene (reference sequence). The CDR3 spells CASSPSSGEGGTEAFF. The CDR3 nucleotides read TGTGCCAGCAGTCCCTCGTCGGGGGAGGGTGGCACTGAAGCTTTCTTT.